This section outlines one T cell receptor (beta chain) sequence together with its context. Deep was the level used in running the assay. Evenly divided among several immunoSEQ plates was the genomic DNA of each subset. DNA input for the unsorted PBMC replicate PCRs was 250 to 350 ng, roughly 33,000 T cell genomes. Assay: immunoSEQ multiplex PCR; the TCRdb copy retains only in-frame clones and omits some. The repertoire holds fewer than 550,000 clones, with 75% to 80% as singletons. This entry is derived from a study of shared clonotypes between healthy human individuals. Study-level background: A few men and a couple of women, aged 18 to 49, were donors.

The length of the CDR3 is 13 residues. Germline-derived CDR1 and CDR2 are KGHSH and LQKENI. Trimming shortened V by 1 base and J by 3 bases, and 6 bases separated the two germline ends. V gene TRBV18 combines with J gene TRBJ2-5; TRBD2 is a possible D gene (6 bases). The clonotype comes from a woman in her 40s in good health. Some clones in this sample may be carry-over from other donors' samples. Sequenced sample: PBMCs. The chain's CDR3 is CASSPRGEETQYF. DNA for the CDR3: TGTGCCAGCTCACCACGGGGGGAAGAGACCCAGTACTTC.